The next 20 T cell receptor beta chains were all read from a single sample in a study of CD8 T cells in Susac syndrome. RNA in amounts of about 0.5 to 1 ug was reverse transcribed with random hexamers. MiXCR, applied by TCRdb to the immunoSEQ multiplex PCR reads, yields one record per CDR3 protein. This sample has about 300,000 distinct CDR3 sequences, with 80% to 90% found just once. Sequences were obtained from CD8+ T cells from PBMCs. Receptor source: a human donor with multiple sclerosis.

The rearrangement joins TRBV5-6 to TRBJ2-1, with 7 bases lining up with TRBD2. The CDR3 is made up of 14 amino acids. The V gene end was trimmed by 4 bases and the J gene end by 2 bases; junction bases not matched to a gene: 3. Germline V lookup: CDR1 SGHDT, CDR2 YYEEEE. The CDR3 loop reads CASSAGTTYNEQFF. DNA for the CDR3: TGTGCCAGCAGCGCCGGGACTACCTACAATGAGCAGTTCTTC.

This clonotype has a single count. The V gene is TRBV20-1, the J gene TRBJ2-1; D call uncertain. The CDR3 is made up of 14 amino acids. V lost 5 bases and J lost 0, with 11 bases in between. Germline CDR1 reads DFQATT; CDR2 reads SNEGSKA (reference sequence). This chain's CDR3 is CSAPGRVSYNEQFF. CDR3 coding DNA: TGCAGTGCTCCAGGTCGGGTCTCCTACAATGAGCAGTTCTTC.

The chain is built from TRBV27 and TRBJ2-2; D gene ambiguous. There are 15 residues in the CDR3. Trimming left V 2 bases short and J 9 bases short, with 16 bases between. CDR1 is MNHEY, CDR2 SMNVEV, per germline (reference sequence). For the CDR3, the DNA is TGTGCCAGCAGTTTAGGCGAAGGCGCCAGTTGGGAGCTGTTTTTT. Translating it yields CASSLGEGASWELFF.

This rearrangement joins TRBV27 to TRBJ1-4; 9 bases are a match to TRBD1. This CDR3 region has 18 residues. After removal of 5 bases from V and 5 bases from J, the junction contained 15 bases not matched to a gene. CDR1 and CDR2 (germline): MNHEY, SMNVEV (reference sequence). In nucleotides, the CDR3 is TGTGCCAGCAGTCAATACAGGGGGCCAGGGGGTTTAAATGAAAAACTGTTTTTT. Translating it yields CASSQYRGPGGLNEKLFF.

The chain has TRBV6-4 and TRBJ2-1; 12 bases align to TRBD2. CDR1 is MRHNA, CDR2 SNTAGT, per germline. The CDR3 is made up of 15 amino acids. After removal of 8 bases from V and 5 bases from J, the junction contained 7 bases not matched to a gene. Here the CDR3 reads CASQQGLAGNNEQFF. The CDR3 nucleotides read TGTGCCAGCCAACAGGGACTAGCGGGTAACAATGAGCAGTTCTTC.

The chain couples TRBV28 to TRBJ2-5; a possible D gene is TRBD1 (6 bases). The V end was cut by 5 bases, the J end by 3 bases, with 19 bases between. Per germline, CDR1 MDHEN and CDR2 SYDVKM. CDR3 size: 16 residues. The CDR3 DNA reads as TGTGCCAGCAGTCCTGGGGGCCCCCGGTTCGAAGAGACCCAGTACTTC. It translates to CASSPGGPRFEETQYF.

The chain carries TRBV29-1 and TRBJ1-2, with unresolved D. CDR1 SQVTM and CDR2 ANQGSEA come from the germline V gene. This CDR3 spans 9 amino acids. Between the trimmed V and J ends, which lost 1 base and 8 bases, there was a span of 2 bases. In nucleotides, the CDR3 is TGCAGCGTTGAAGGGGGCTACACCTTC. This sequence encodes CSVEGGYTF.

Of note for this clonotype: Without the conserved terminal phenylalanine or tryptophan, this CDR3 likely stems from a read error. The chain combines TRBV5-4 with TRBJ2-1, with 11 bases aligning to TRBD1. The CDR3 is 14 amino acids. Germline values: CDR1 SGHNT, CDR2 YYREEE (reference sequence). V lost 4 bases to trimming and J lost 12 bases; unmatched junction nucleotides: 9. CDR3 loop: CASSTGQGAGVQFS. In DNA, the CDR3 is TGTGCCAGCAGCACCGGACAGGGGGCAGGTGTGCAGTTCTCC.

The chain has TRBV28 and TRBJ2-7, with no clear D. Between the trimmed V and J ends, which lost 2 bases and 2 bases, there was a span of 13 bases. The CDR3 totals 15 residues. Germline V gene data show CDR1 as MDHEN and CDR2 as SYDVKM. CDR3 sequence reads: CASSLASGLTYEQYF. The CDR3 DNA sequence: TGTGCCAGCAGTTTAGCCTCGGGTCTGACCTACGAGCAGTACTTC.

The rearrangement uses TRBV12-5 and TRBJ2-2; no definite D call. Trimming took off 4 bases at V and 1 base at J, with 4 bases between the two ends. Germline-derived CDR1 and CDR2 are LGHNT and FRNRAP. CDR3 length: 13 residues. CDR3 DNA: TGTGCTAGTGGTTGGGGGAACACCGGGGAGCTGTTTTTT. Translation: CASGWGNTGELFF.

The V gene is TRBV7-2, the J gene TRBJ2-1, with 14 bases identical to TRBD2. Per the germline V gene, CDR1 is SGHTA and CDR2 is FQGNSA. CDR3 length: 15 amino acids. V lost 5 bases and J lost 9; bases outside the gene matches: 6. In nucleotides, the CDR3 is TGTGCCAGCAGCAAGACTAGCGGGAGGGTGGTTGAGCAGTTCTTC. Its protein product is CASSKTSGRVVEQFF.

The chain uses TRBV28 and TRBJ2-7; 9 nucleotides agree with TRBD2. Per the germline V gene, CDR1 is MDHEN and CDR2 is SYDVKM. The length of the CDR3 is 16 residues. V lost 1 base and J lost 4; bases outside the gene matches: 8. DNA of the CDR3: TGTGCCAGCAGTTTATCTGTAGGTAGCGGGAGATACGAGCAGTACTTC. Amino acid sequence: CASSLSVGSGRYEQYF.

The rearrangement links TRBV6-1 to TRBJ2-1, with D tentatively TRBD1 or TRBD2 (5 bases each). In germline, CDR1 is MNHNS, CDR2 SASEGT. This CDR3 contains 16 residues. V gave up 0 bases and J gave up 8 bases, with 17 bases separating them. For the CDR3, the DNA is TGTGCCAGCAGTGAAGCGATGTTTTGGGGGAATGATGAGCAGTTCTTC. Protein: CASSEAMFWGNDEQFF.

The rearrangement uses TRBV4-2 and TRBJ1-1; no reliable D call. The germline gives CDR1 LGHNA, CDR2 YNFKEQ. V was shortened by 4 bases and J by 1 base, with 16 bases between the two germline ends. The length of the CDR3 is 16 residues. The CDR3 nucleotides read TGTGCCAGCAGCCTAATGCTGGAGGCGAGGAACACTGAAGCTTTCTTT. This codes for CASSLMLEARNTEAFF.

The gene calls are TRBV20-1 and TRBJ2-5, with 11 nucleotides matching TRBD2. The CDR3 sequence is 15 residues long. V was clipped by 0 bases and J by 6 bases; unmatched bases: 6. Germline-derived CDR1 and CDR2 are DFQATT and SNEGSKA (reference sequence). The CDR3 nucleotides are TGCAGTGCTAGAGATGGAGCTAGCGGGAGGCAGACCCAGTACTTC. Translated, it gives CSARDGASGRQTQYF.

The CDR3 nucleotides are TGTGCCAGCAGCTTTTGGGGTCCCGACTCTGGAAACACCATATATTTT. Translation: CASSFWGPDSGNTIYF. This chain uses TRBV12-3 or TRBV12-4 with TRBJ1-3; D is undetermined. V was shortened by 6 bases and J by 0 bases, with 15 bases between the two germline ends. The CDR3 extends over 16 amino acids.

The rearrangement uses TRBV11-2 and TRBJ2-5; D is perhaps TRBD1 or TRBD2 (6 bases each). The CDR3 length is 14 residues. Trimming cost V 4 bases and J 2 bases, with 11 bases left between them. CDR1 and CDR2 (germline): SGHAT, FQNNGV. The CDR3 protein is CASSWRGVQETQYF. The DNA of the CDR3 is TGTGCCAGCAGCTGGAGGGGGGTGCAAGAGACCCAGTACTTC.

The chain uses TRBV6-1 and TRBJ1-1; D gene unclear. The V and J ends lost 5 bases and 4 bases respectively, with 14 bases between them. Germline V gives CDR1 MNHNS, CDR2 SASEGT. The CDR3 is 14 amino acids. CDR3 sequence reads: CASSSRRETTEAFF. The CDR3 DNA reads TGTGCCAGCAGTTCTAGGCGGGAGACCACTGAAGCTTTCTTT.

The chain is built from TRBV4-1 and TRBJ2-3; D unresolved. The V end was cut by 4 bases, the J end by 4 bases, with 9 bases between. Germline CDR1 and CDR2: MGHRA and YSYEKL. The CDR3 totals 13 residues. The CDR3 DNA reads TGCGCCAGCAGCCCTTCGGTGGCAGATACGCAGTATTTT. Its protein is CASSPSVADTQYF.

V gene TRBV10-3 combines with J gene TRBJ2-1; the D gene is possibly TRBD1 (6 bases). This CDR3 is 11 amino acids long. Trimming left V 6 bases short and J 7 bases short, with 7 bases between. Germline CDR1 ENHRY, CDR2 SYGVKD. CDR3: CAISQGNEQFF. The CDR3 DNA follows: TGTGCCATCAGCCAGGGGAATGAGCAGTTCTTC.